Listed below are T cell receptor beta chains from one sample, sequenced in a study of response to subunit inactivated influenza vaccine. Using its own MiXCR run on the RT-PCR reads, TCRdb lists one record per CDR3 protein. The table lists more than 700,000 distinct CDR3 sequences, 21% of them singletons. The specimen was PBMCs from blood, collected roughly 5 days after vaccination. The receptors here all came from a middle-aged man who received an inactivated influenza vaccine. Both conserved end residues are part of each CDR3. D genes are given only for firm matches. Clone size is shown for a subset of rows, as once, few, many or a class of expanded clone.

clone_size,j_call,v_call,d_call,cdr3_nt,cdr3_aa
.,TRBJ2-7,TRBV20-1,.,TGCAGTGCTAGAAAGTACGTGGGAGTGGAGGCCTCCTACGAGCAGTACTTC,CSARKYVGVEASYEQYF
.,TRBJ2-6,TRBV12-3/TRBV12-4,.,TGTGCCAGCAAGCCGCGGCAGAGCTCTGGGGCCAACGTCCTGACTTTC,CASKPRQSSGANVLTF
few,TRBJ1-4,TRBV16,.,TGTGCCAGCAGCCCCCGTCGGGAAAAACTGTTTTTT,CASSPRREKLFF
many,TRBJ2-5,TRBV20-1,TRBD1,TGCAGTGCTAGACCCTTTAGACAGGGGGCAACAGAGACCCAGTACTTC,CSARPFRQGATETQYF
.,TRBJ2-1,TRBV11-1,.,TGTGCCAGCAGCTTTGGAAGGTCTGGGGCCAAAATAGCCAATGAGCAGTTCTTC,CASSFGRSGAKIANEQFF
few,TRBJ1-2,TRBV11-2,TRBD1,TGTGCCAGCAGCTTGGGGACAGGGGGTTTGTATGGCTACACCTTC,CASSLGTGGLYGYTF
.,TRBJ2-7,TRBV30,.,TGTGCCTGGAGTGTAACCGGGTTCGGCGAGCAGTACTTC,CAWSVTGFGEQYF
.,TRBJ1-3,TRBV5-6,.,TGTGCCAGCAGCAGTTCAGGGTACTCTGGAAACACCATATATTTT,CASSSSGYSGNTIYF
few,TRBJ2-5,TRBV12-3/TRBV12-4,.,TGTGCCAGCAGTTTAGGGTGGAAAAAGACCCAGTACTTC,CASSLGWKKTQYF
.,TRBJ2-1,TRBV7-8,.,TGTGCCAGCAGCCACAACCGGGCTTCGCAGTTCTTC,CASSHNRASQFF
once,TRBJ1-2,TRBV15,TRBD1,TGTGCCGCCAGCAGAGATAAGGACAGGGAAGGTGGCTACACCTTC,CAASRDKDREGGYTF
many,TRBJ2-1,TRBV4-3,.,TGCGCCAGCAGCCAAGGTCGGAACAATGAGCAGTTCTTC,CASSQGRNNEQFF
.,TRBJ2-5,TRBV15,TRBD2,TGTGCCACCCGTCGGGGGGGCTCCCAAGAGACCCAGTACTTC,CATRRGGSQETQYF
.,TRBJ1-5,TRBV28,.,TGTGCCAGCAGTCCGACTCATGGTAGCAATCAGCCCCAGCATTTT,CASSPTHGSNQPQHF
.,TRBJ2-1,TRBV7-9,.,TGTGCCAGCAGCTTAATTACCCCTGGGAATGAGCAGTTCTTC,CASSLITPGNEQFF